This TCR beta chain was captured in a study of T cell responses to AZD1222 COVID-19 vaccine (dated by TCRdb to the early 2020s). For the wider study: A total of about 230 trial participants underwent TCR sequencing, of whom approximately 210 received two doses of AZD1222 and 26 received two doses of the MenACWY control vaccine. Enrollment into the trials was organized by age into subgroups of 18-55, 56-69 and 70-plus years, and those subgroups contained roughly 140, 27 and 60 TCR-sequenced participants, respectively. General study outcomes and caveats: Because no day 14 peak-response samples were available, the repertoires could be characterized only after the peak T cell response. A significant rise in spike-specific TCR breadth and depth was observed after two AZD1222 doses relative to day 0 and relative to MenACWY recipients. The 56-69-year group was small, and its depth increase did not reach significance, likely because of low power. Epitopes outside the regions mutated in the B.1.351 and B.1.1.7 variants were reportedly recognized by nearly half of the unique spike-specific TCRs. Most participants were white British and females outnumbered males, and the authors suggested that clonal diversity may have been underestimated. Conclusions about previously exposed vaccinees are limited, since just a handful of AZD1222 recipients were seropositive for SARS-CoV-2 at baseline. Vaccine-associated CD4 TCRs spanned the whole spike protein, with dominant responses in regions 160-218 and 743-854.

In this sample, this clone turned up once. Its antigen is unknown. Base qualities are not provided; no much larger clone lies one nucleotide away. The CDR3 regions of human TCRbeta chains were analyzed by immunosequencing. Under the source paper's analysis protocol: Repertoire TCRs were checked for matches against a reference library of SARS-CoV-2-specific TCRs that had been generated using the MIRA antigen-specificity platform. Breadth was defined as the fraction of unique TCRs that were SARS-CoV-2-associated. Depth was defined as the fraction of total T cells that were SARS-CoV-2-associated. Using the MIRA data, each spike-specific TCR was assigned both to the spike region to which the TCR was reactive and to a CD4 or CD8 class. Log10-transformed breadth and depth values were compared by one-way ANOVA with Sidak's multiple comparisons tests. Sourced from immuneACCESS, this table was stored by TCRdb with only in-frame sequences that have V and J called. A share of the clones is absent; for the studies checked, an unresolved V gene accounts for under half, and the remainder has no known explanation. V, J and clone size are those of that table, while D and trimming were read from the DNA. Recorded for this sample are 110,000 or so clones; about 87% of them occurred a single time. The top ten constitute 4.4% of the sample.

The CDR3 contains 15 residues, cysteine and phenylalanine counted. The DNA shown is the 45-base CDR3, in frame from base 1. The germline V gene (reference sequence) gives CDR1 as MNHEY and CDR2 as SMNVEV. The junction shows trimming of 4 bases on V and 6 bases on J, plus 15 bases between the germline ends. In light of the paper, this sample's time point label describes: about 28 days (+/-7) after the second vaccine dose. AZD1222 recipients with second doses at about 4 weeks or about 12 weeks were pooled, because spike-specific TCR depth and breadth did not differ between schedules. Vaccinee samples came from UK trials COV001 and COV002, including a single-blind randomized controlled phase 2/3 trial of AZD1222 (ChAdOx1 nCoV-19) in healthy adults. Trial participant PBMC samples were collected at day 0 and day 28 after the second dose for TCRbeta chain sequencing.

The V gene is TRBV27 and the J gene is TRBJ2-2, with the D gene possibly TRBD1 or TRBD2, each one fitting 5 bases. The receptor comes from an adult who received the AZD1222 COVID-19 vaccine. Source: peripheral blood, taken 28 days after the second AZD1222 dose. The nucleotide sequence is TGTGCCAGCAGTTCATGGACGGGGCTGGCCGGGGAGCTGTTTTTT. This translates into CASSSWTGLAGELFF.